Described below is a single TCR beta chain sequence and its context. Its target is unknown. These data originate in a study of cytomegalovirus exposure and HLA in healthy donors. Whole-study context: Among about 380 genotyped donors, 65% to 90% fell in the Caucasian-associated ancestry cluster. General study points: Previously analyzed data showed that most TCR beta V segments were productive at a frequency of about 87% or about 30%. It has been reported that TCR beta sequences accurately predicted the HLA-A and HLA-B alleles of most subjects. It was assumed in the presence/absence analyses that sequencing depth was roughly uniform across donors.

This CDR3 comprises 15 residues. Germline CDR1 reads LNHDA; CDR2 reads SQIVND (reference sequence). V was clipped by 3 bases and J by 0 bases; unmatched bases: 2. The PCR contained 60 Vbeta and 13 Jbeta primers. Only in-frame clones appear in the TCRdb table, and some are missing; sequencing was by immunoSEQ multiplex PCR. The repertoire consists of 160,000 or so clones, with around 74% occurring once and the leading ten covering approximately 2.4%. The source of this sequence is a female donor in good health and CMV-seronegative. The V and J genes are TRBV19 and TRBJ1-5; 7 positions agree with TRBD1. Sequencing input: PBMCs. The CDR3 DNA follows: TGTGCCAGTAGTATGGGGACAGTTAGCAATCAGCCCCAGCATTTT. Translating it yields CASSMGTVSNQPQHF.